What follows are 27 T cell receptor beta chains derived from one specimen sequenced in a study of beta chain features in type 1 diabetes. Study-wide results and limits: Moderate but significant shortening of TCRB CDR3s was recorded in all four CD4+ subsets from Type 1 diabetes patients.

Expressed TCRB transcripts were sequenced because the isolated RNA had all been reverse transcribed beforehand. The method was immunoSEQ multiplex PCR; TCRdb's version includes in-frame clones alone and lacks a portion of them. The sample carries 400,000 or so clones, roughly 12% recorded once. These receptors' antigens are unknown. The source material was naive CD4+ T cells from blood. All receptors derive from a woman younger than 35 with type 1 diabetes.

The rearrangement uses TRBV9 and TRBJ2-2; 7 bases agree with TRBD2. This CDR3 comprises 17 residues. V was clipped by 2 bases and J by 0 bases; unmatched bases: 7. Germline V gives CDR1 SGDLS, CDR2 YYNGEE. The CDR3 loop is CASSVGGGGTNTGELFF. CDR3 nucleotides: TGTGCCAGCAGCGTGGGGGGGGGTGGAACGAACACCGGGGAGCTGTTTTTT.

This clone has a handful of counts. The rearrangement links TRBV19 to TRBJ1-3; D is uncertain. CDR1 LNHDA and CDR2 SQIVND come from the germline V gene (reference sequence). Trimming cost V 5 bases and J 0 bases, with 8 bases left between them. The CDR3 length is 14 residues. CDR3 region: CASSQQSSGNTIYF. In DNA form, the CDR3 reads TGTGCCAGTAGTCAACAGAGCTCTGGAAACACCATATATTTT.

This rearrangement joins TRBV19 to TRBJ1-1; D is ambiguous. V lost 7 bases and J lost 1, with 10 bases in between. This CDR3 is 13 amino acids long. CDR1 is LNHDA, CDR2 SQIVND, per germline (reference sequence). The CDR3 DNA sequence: TGTGCCAGTACATCGGGAGAGAACACTGAAGCTTTCTTT. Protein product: CASTSGENTEAFF.

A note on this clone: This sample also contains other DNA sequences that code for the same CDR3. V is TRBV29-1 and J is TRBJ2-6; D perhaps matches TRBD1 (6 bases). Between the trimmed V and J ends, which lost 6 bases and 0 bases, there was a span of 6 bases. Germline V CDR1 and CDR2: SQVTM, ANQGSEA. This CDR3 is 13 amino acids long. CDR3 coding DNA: TGCAGCGTGACAGGCTCTGGGGCCAACGTCCTGACTTTC. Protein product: CSVTGSGANVLTF.

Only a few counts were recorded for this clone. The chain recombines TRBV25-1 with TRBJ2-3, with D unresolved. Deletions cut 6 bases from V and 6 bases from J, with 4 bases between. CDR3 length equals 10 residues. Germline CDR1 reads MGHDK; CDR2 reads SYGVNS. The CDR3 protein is CASRRDTQYF. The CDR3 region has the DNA TGTGCCAGCAGGAGGGATACGCAGTATTTT.

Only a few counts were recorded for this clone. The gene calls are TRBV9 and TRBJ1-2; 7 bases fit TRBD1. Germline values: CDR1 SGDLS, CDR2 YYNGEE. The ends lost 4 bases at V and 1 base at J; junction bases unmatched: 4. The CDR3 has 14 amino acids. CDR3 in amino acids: CASSPGTVNYGYTF. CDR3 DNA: TGTGCCAGCAGCCCAGGGACAGTTAACTATGGCTACACCTTC.

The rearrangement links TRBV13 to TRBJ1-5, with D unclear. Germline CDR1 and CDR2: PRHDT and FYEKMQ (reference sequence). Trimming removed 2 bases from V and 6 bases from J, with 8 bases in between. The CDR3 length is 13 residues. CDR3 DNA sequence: TGTGCCAGCAGCTTACGGGGAGGTCAGCCCCAGCATTTT. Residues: CASSLRGGQPQHF.

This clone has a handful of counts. The CDR3 DNA reads TGTGCCAGCAGTTCCTCCCGGACTTACGCTTACAATGAGCAGTTCTTC. Translation: CASSSSRTYAYNEQFF. V usage is TRBV28 and J usage is TRBJ2-1; perhaps TRBD2 as D (5 bases). This CDR3 comprises 16 residues. The V end lost 4 bases, the J end lost 4 bases, and 17 bases lay between the germline ends. CDR1 and CDR2 from the germline V gene are MDHEN and SYDVKM.

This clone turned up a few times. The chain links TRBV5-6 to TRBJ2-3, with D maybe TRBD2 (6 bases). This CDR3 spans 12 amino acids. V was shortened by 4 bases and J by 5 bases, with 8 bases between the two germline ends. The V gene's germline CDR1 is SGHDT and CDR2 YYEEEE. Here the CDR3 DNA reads TGTGCCAGCAGCCACGGGGGAGATACGCAGTATTTT. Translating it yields CASSHGGDTQYF.

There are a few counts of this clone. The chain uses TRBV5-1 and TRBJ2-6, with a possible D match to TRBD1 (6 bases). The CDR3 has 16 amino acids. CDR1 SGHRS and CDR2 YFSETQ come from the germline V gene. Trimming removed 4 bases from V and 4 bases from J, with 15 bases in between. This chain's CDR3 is CASSRRQGPGANVLTF. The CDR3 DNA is TGCGCCAGCAGCAGGAGGCAGGGGCCAGGGGCCAACGTCCTGACTTTC.

The chain's CDR3 is CASSLTGTLGDTQYF. The CDR3 bases are TGTGCCAGCAGCCTGACAGGGACCTTGGGAGATACGCAGTATTTT. The V and J genes are TRBV7-3 and TRBJ2-3; 7 nucleotides agree with TRBD1. The CDR3 consists of 15 residues. Per germline, CDR1 SGHTA and CDR2 FQGTGA. With V trimmed by 5 bases and J by 5 bases, 10 bases remained unmatched.

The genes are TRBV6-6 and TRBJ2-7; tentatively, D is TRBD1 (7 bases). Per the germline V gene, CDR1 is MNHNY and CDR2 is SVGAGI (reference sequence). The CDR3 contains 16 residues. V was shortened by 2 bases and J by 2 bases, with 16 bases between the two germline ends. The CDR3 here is CASSYVGGTATYEQYF. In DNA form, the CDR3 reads TGTGCCAGCAGTTACGTCGGCGGGACAGCAACCTACGAGCAGTACTTC.

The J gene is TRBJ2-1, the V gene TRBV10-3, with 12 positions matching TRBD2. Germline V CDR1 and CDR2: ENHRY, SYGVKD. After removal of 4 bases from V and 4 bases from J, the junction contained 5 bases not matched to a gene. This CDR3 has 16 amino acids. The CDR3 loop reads CAISGLAGGIYNEQFF. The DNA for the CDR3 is TGTGCCATCAGTGGGCTAGCGGGAGGGATTTACAATGAGCAGTTCTTC.

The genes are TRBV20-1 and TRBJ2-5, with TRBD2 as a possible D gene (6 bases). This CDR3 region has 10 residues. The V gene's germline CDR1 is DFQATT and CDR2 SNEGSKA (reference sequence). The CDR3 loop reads CRGRTETQYF. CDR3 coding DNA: TGCAGGGGGAGGACAGAGACCCAGTACTTC.

CDR3 sequence reads: CSVDQGQETQYF. CDR3 nucleotide sequence: TGCAGCGTTGATCAGGGTCAAGAGACCCAGTACTTC. This chain connects TRBV29-1 to TRBJ2-5; D may be TRBD1 (5 bases). CDR1 and CDR2 (germline): SQVTM, ANQGSEA. The V end was cut by 3 bases, the J end by 2 bases, with 7 bases between. The length of the CDR3 is 12 residues.

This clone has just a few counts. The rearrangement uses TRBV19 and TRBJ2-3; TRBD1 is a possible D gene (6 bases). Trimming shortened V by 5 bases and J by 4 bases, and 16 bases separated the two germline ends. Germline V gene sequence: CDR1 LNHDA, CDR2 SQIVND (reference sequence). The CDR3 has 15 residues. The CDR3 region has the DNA TGTGCCAGTAGTTTGGGACACCAAGAGGCAGATACGCAGTATTTT. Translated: CASSLGHQEADTQYF.

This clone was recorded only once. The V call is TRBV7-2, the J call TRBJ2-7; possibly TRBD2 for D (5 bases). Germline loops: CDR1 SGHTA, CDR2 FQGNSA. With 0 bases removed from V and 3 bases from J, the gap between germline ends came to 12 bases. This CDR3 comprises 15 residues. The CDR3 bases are TGTGCCAGCAGCTTAGCGCTGAGGGCTCACTACGAGCAGTACTTC. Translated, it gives CASSLALRAHYEQYF.

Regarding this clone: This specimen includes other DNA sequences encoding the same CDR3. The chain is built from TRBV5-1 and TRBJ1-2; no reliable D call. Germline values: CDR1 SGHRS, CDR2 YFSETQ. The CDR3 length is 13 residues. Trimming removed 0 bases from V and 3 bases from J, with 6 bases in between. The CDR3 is CASSLVGDYGYTF. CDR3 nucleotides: TGCGCCAGCAGCTTGGTCGGGGACTATGGCTACACCTTC.

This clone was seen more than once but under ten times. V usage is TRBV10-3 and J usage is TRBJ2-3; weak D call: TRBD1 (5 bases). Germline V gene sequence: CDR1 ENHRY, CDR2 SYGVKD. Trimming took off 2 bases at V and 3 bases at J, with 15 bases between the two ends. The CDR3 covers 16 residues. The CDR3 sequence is CAISEQEQGWTDTQYF. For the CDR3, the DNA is TGTGCCATCAGTGAGCAAGAGCAGGGATGGACAGATACGCAGTATTTT.

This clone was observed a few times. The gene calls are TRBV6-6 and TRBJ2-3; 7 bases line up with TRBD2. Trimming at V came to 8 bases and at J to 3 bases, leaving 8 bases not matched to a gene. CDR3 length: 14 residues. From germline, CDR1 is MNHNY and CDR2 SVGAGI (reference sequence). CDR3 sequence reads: CASVQTAGTDTQYF. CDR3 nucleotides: TGTGCCAGCGTACAAACAGCGGGGACAGATACGCAGTATTTT.

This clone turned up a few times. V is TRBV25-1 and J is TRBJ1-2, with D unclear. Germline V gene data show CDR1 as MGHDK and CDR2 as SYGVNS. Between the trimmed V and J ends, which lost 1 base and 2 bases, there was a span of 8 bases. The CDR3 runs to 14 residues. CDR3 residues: CASSEFGGNYGYTF. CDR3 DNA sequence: TGTGCCAGCAGTGAATTTGGCGGGAACTATGGCTACACCTTC.

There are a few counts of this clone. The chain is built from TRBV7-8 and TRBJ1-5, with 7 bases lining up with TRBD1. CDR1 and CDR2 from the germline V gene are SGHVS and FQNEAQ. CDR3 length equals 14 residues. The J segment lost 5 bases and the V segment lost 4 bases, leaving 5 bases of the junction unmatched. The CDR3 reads CASSSSGTDQPQHF. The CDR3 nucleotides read TGTGCCAGCAGCTCGTCCGGGACAGATCAGCCCCAGCATTTT.

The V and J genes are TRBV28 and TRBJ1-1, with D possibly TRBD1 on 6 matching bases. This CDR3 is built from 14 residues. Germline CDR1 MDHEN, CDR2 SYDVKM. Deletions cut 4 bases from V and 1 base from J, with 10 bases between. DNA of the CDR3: TGTGCCAGCAGTTCGCCGGGACAGAACACTGAAGCTTTCTTT. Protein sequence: CASSSPGQNTEAFF.

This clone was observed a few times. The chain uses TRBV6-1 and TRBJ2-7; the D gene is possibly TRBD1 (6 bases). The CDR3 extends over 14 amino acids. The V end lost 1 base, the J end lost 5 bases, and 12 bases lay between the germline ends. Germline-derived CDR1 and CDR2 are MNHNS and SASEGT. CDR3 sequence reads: CASSEGPTGHEQYF. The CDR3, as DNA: TGTGCCAGCAGTGAAGGGCCGACAGGCCACGAGCAGTACTTC.

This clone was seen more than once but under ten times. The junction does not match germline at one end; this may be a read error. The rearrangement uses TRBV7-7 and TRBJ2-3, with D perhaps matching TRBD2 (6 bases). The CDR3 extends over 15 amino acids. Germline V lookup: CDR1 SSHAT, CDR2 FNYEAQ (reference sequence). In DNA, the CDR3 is TGTGCTAGCAGCCCAGGGACTTCAAGCACAGATACGCAGTATTTT. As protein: CASSPGTSSTDTQYF.

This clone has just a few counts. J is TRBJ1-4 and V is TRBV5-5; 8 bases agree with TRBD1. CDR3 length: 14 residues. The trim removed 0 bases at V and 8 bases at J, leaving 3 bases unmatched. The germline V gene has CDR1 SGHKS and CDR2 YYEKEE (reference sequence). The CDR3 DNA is TGTGCCAGCAGCTTGGTACAGGGGGGGGAAAAACTGTTTTTT. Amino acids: CASSLVQGGEKLFF.

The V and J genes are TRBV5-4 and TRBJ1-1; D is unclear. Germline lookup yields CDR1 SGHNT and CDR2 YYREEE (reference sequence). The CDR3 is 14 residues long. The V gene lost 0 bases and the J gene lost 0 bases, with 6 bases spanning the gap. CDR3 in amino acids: CASSLGEMNTEAFF. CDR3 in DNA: TGTGCCAGCAGCTTGGGGGAGATGAACACTGAAGCTTTCTTT.